The 10 T cell receptor beta chains below were found in one sample sequenced in a study of cytomegalovirus exposure and HLA in healthy donors. The data were produced by immunoSEQ multiplex PCR, yet TCRdb's version contains in-frame clones alone and is incomplete. The sample has 150,000 or so clones; about 89% are singletons. The sequenced material came from PBMCs. The receptor source for this set is a young man in good health and CMV-seropositive.

Turning to this clone: The sample has other DNA sequences that encode this CDR3 too. The chain uses TRBV7-9 and TRBJ1-5; D unclear. Per germline, CDR1 SEHNR and CDR2 FQNEAQ (reference sequence). V lost 5 bases, J lost 1 base, and 12 bases lay in between. CDR3 length: 15 amino acids. The CDR3 loop reads CASSPSGGSNQPQHF. CDR3 bases: TGTGCCAGCAGCCCCTCGGGTGGGAGCAATCAGCCCCAGCATTTT.

The chain joins TRBV5-1 to TRBJ2-2, with TRBD1 as a possible D gene (6 bases). CDR1 is SGHRS, CDR2 YFSETQ, per germline. The CDR3 is 14 amino acids. Trimming stripped 4 bases from V and 6 bases from J, with 13 bases between. The CDR3 nucleotides are TGCGCCAGCAGCCTCCAGGGGACACCCGGGGAGCTGTTTTTT. It encodes CASSLQGTPGELFF.

This chain joins TRBV28 and TRBJ1-2; possible D gene TRBD1, 5 bases. Trimming removed 7 bases at V and 8 bases at J, with 14 bases between. This CDR3 is built from 12 residues. Germline V CDR1 and CDR2: MDHEN, SYDVKM. The CDR3: CASNTRDFGYTF. The CDR3 DNA follows: TGTGCCAGCAACACCCGGGACTTCGGCTACACCTTC.

The genes are TRBV7-9 and TRBJ2-7; 8 positions agree with TRBD2. This CDR3 contains 16 residues. With 4 bases clipped from V and 8 bases from J, the junction kept 16 bases outside the gene matches. Germline values: CDR1 SEHNR, CDR2 FQNEAQ (reference sequence). CDR3 nucleotides: TGTGCCAGCAGCTCACCCGGGACTAGGCCCCTGTTTAAGCAGTACTTC. Amino acid sequence: CASSSPGTRPLFKQYF.

The rearrangement links TRBV14 to TRBJ2-7, with no clear D. The V end lost 4 bases, the J end lost 2 bases, and 6 bases lay between the germline ends. Germline values: CDR1 SGHDN, CDR2 FVKESK. The CDR3 is 12 residues long. CDR3 in DNA: TGTGCCAGCAGCCGGGCCCCCTACGAGCAGTACTTC. It yields the protein CASSRAPYEQYF.

The chain uses TRBV27 and TRBJ2-5, with a weak D call TRBD1 (6 bases). Trimming took 5 bases from V and 5 from J, leaving 9 bases between them. This CDR3 spans 12 amino acids. Germline values: CDR1 MNHEY, CDR2 SMNVEV (reference sequence). CDR3 DNA: TGTGCCAGCAGTCGAAGGGGGGAGACCCAGTACTTC. It encodes CASSRRGETQYF.

The rearrangement links TRBV7-2 to TRBJ1-2; D uncertain. The ends were cut back, 3 bases at V and 3 bases at J, with 14 bases in the middle. The length of the CDR3 is 15 residues. Germline CDR1 SGHTA, CDR2 FQGNSA. In DNA, the CDR3 is TGTGCCAGCAGCTTTCTAGACGGGGTAGACTATGGCTACACCTTC. Translated, it gives CASSFLDGVDYGYTF.

The chain uses TRBV18 and TRBJ1-4; D uncertain. The CDR3 runs 14 residues. Trimming stripped 3 bases from V and 4 bases from J, with 9 bases between. Germline CDR1 reads KGHSH; CDR2 reads LQKENI. Here the CDR3 reads CASSPRQVNEKLFF. The CDR3 bases are TGTGCCAGCTCACCCAGACAAGTTAATGAAAAACTGTTTTTT.

This rearrangement joins TRBV15 to TRBJ2-7; TRBD1 is a possible D gene (5 bases). This CDR3 is built from 17 residues. Between the trimmed V and J ends, which lost 1 base and 0 bases, there was a span of 16 bases. The germline V gene has CDR1 LNHNV and CDR2 YYDKDF (reference sequence). CDR3 protein: CATSRGRAGTYSYEQYF. As DNA, the CDR3 is TGTGCCACCAGCAGAGGCAGGGCAGGTACTTACTCCTACGAGCAGTACTTC.

The chain employs TRBV13 and TRBJ2-6, with D possibly TRBD1 on 5 matching bases. Trimming removed 4 bases from V and 0 bases from J, with 16 bases in between. Germline values: CDR1 PRHDT, CDR2 FYEKMQ (reference sequence). The CDR3 is 18 amino acids. DNA for the CDR3: TGTGCCAGCAGCTCTACAGGAGCTACCTCCTCTGGGGCCAACGTCCTGACTTTC. Translation: CASSSTGATSSGANVLTF. Drawing the rest from reference TRBV13 and TRBJ2-6, the complete variable domain is AAGVIQSPRHLIKEKRETATLKCYPIPRHDTVYWYQQGPGQDPQFLISFYEKMQSDKGSIPDRFSAQQFSDYHSELNMSSLELGDSALYFCASSSTGATSSGANVLTFGAGSRLTVL.